This TCR beta chain is from a study of blood T cell repertoires in COVID-19. About the study: Acute and convalescent COVID-19 samples came from the United States, Italy and Spain. PBMCs, B-cell-depleted T cells, or T cells were the source of the cDNA or gDNA that made up the material.

Germline CDR1 MDHEN, CDR2 SYDVKM. The CDR3 is 14 residues long. Data came from immunoSEQ multiplex PCR; TCRdb stores just in-frame clones and leaves some out. Counted here are under 250,000 clones, roughly 84% occurring once; the ten biggest clones make up about a sixth. A Seattle source enrolled patients during active infection and followed them longitudinally. The chain combines TRBV28 with TRBJ1-2; TRBD1 is a possible D gene (6 bases). Sequencing input: peripheral blood. This TCR was recovered from a man over 45 with COVID-19, enrolled during active disease. The CDR3 reads CAHSKETALGHYTF. For the CDR3, the DNA is TGTGCGCATTCGAAGGAGACCGCCTTGGGACACTACACCTTC.